This T cell receptor beta chain was sequenced during a study of blood T cell repertoires in COVID-19. The germline gives CDR1 SNHLY, CDR2 FYNNEI. The CDR3 has 12 amino acids. V gave up 7 bases and J gave up 10 bases; unmatched junction bases: 10. Per the study methods: Reference gene primer amplification yielded estimated nucleated cell counts. Libraries were prepared by immunoSEQ multiplex PCR; TCRdb keeps only in-frame clonotypes and omits some of them. The DNA was the basis for D and trimming; V, J and clone size are from that table. The top ten clones hold 5.5% to 6% of a sample with roughly 64,000 clones, 75% to 85% of them seen once.

Sequenced input: peripheral blood. The clonotype comes from a woman aged 60-75 years with acute or convalescent COVID-19. The chain employs TRBV2 and TRBJ2-7; 7 bases map to TRBD1. DNA for the CDR3: TGTGCCAGCACCCTTTCCGGGACAGTCCAGTACTTC. As protein: CASTLSGTVQYF.